The present T cell receptor (beta chain) was sequenced within a study of human T cells and chemical hapten exposure. Study background: For sensitization, 2% DPC was applied to a roughly 2 cm by roughly 2 cm patch of upper inner arm skin.

Details on this clonotype: Its antigen is as yet unknown.

CDR3 length: 15 residues. CDR1 and CDR2 from the germline V gene are SEHNR and FQNEAQ (reference sequence). Trimming took off 6 bases at V and 5 bases at J, with 17 bases between the two ends. Time point in this sample: patch test 1, 2 weeks after DPC sensitization. Indicated treatment: therapeutic diphenylcyclopropenone sensitization with weekly scalp DPC. Unfractionated whole blood was the source of the extracted total RNA. Study conclusions and caveats: Significantly more large CDR3 similarity clusters arose among expanded TCRs than among controls.

Library construction involved attaching unique molecular identifiers to individual cDNA molecules, which allowed quantitative, reproducible TCR counting. TCRdb reprocessed the RACE reads via MiXCR and lists one record per CDR3 protein. The sample comprises a few hundred thousand distinct CDR3 sequences, 4.8% of which are singletons, and approximately 2.5% rests with the top ten. Sequencing used whole blood, obtained in connection with sensitization to the hapten diphenylcyclopropenone (DPC). This TCR was recovered from a woman aged 45-65 years with alopecia areata. Some clones in this sample may be carry-over from other donors' samples. The gene calls are TRBV7-9 and TRBJ1-5; no definite D call. The CDR3 bases are TGTGCCAGCAGGGTTAGGACCGTACCGGATCAGCCCCAGCATTTT. It codes for CASRVRTVPDQPQHF.